A single T cell receptor (beta chain) is shown here with its context. The source of the sample is a study of cytomegalovirus exposure and HLA in healthy donors. Use of 60 Vbeta and 13 Jbeta primers characterized the PCR. In the original processing: It was a later analysis that counted tens of millions of unique TCR beta chains, of which around 11 million were shared. The table came from immunoSEQ multiplex PCR; TCRdb's copy has only in-frame clones and leaves some out. That table supplies the V and J calls and clone size; D and trimming were determined from the DNA. The sample's table shows tens of thousands of clones. This CDR3 has 13 amino acids. Germline V gives CDR1 MNHNS, CDR2 SASEGT. V lost 0 bases and J lost 3, with 5 bases in between.

The sequenced sample was PBMCs. This sequence joins TRBV6-1 and TRBJ1-2; D is ambiguous. The clonotype comes from a young woman in good health and CMV-seropositive. The CDR3 DNA follows: TGTGCCAGCAGTGAAGCGCCGGACTATGGCTACACCTTC. It codes for CASSEAPDYGYTF.